Listed below are T cell receptor beta chains from one sample, sequenced in a study of T cell responses to AZD1222 COVID-19 vaccine. Produced via immunoSEQ multiplex PCR; TCRdb's table is partial and in-frame only. The sample comprises 75,000 to 95,000 clones, roughly 90% of which are singletons, and roughly 11% rests with the top ten. The material sequenced was peripheral blood, taken on day 0 of AZD1222 vaccination. The receptors derive from an adult in good health. CDR3s include the opening cysteine and the closing phenylalanine or tryptophan. A D gene is named only where the DNA matches it firmly. Clone size is stated in some rows and not others, as once, few, many or a class when expanded.

>.|TRBJ1-3|.|TRBV4-1
TGCGCCAGCAGCCAAGGTCATCCAAGTGAAAGGAACGCTGGAAACACCATATATTTT
CASSQGHPSERNAGNTIYF
>.|TRBJ2-3|.|TRBV7-8
TGTGCCAGCAGCTTAGTGCGCACAGATACGCAGTATTTT
CASSLVRTDTQYF
>.|TRBJ1-2|.|TRBV10-3
TGTGCCATCAGTGGGCGGGCCGGTAGAGGCTATGGCTACACCTTC
CAISGRAGRGYGYTF
>TRBD2|TRBJ2-3|.|TRBV19
TGTGCCAGTAGTGAAGGTAGCGGGAGAGGGGGCACAGATACGCAGTATTTT
CASSEGSGRGGTDTQYF
>TRBD1|TRBJ1-2|once|TRBV28
TGTGCCAGCAGACCTACAGGGGGCCGGGGCTACACCTTC
CASRPTGGRGYTF
>TRBD1|TRBJ2-2|.|TRBV9
TGTGCCAGCAGCCCCCGGGACAGGGGGGGCGGGGAGCTGTTTTTT
CASSPRDRGGGELFF
>TRBD2|TRBJ2-1|.|TRBV3-1/TRBV3-2
TGTGCCAGCAGCCAAGATAGGCTAGCGGGAGCTGACAATGAGCAGTTCTTC
CASSQDRLAGADNEQFF
>.|TRBJ2-1|.|TRBV4-2
TGTGCCAGCAGCCAAGGGGCAGGGGACAATGAGCAGTTCTTC
CASSQGAGDNEQFF
>.|TRBJ2-3|once|TRBV7-8
TGTGCCAGCAGCCCTCAAGGGGCCACAGATACGCAGTATTTT
CASSPQGATDTQYF
>.|TRBJ1-6|.|TRBV20-1
TGCAGTGCTAGTAGAATGGGGGAAAGCTCCTATAATTCACCCCTCCACTTT
CSASRMGESSYNSPLHF
>TRBD1|TRBJ1-1|.|TRBV5-1
TGCGCCAGCAGCTCCACGGGACAGGGCTACACTGAAGCTTTCTTT
CASSSTGQGYTEAFF
>.|TRBJ1-1|once|TRBV6-5
TGTGCCAGCGGAACAGCGAACACTGAAGCTTTCTTT
CASGTANTEAFF
>.|TRBJ1-3|.|TRBV6-7
TGTGCCAGCAGTTACTCATGGGGCAAGACCCCTAAGTACTCTGGAAACACCATATATTTT
CASSYSWGKTPKYSGNTIYF
>.|TRBJ2-7|.|TRBV6-6
TGTGCCAGCAGTTACTCTGCGACCGGCCGTGGCGGAGAGCAGTACTTC
CASSYSATGRGGEQYF
>.|TRBJ1-6|.|TRBV28
TGTGCCAGCACTAGGGGAACCTATAATTCACCCCTCCACTTT
CASTRGTYNSPLHF
>.|TRBJ1-6|.|TRBV18
TGTGCCAGCTCCAACCTGGAGGGGATGGATTCACCCCTCCACTTT
CASSNLEGMDSPLHF
>.|TRBJ1-6|.|TRBV28
TGTGCCAGCAGGGAGGACTATGGTAGTTCACCCCTCCACTTT
CASREDYGSSPLHF
>TRBD2|TRBJ2-2|.|TRBV15
TGTGCCACCAGCAGAAGACTAGCGCCGGGCACCGGGGAGCTGTTTTTT
CATSRRLAPGTGELFF
>.|TRBJ1-6|.|TRBV30
TGTGCCTGGAGTTTTAAAGGTCGGAATTCACCCCTCCACTTT
CAWSFKGRNSPLHF
>TRBD2|TRBJ2-5|once|TRBV24-1
TGTGCCCCGGACCTCGCGGGAGGGCCTGGCCAAGAGACCCAGTACTTC
CAPDLAGGPGQETQYF